These 4 T cell receptor beta chains were sequenced from one sample in a study of T cell repertoires in cytomegalovirus infection. Each CDR3 protein gets one entry after TCRdb re-called the reads with MiXCR. This table holds about 770,000 distinct CDR3 sequences, under 35% found once. Their recognized antigens are unknown. The sample in question was cultured CD8+ T cells from PBMCs, obtained from culture after CMV antigen stimulation. These receptors came from a human donor in good health (CMV status not recorded). Some clones in this sample may be carry-over from other donors' samples.

This clonotype turned up a few times. This chain joins TRBV19 and TRBJ2-1; possibly TRBD1 or TRBD2 for D (5 bases each). V lost 5 bases to trimming and J lost 0 bases, with 11 bases between them. There are 15 residues in the CDR3. Germline lookup yields CDR1 LNHDA and CDR2 SQIVND (reference sequence). The DNA of the CDR3 is TGTGCCAGTAGTTCTTGGGACGGCTCCTACAATGAGCAGTTCTTC. Protein sequence: CASSSWDGSYNEQFF.

This clonotype was detected only a few times. The gene calls are TRBV11-1 and TRBJ2-1; 9 bases are shared with TRBD1. The germline CDR1 and CDR2 sequences are SGHAT and FQDESV (reference sequence). The junction had 5 bases not matched to a gene; V was cut back by 5 bases and J by 0 bases. The CDR3 spans 16 residues. CDR3 DNA: TGTGCCAGCAGCAATCCGGGACAGGGCTCCTACAATGAGCAGTTCTTC. It is translated as CASSNPGQGSYNEQFF.

This clonotype was observed many times. J is TRBJ2-5 and V is TRBV7-9; perhaps D is TRBD1 or TRBD2 (5 bases each). CDR1 and CDR2 from the germline V gene are SEHNR and FQNEAQ (reference sequence). With 1 base removed from V and 1 base from J, the gap between germline ends came to 13 bases. CDR3 length: 16 residues. DNA of the CDR3: TGTGCCAGCAGCTTAGACCTCAGGGACGTCCAAGAGACCCAGTACTTC. Amino acids: CASSLDLRDVQETQYF.

The V call is TRBV4-1, the J call TRBJ1-2, with D perhaps TRBD1 (5 bases). This CDR3 has 14 amino acids. The germline CDR1 and CDR2 sequences are MGHRA and YSYEKL. Trimming stripped 5 bases from V and 6 bases from J, with 16 bases between. This CDR3 reads CASSLRGDFDGYTF. The CDR3 DNA is TGCGCCAGCAGCTTAAGAGGGGATTTCGATGGCTACACCTTC.